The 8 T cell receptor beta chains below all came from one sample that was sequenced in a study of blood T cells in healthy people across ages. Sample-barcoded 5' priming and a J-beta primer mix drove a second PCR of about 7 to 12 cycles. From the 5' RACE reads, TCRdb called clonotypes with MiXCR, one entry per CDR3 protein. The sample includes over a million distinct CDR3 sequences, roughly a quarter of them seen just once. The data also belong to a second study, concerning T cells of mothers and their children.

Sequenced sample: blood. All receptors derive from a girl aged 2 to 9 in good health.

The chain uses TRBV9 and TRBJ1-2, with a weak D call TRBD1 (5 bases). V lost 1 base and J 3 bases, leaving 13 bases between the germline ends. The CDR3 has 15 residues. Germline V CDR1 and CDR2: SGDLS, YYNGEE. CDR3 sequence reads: CASSVSNTGDYGYTF. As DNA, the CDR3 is TGTGCCAGCAGCGTATCGAATACAGGAGACTATGGCTACACCTTC.

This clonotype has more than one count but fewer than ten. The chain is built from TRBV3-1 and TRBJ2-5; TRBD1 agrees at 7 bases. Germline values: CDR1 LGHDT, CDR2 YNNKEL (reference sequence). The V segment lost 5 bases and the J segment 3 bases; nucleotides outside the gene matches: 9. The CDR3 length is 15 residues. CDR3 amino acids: CASSSLLGTEETQYF. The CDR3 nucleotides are TGTGCCAGCAGCTCCCTCCTAGGGACAGAAGAGACCCAGTACTTC.

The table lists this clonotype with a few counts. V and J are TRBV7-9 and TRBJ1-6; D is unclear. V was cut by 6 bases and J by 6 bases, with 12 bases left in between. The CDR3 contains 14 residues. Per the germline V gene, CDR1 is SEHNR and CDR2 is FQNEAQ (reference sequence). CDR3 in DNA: TGTGCCAGCAGTATTGGGATCTCTAATTCACCCCTCCACTTT. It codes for CASSIGISNSPLHF.

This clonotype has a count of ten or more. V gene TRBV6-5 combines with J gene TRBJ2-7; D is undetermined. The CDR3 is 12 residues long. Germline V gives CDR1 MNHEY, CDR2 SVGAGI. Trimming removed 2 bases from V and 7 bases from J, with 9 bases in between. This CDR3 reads CASSYIPGEQYF. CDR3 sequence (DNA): TGTGCCAGCAGTTACATCCCCGGGGAGCAGTACTTC.

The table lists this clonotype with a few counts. In nucleotides, the CDR3 is TGCAGCGTTCCGGGTGTTTCCTACAATGAGCAGTTCTTC. It translates to CSVPGVSYNEQFF. The rearrangement uses TRBV29-1 and TRBJ2-1, with unresolved D. The CDR3 is made up of 13 amino acids. Germline V gives CDR1 SQVTM, CDR2 ANQGSEA. V gave up 5 bases and J gave up 1 base, with 9 bases separating them.

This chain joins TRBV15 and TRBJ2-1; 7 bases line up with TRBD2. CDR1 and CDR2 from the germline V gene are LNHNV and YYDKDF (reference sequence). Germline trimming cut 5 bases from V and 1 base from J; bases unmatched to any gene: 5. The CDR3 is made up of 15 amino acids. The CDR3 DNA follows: TGTGCCACCAGCCAAACAGCGGGATCCTACAATGAGCAGTTCTTC. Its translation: CATSQTAGSYNEQFF.

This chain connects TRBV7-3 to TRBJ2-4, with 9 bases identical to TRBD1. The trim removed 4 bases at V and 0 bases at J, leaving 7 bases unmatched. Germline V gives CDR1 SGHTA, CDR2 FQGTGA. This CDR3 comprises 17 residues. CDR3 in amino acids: CASSYRTGGLAKNIQYF. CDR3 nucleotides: TGTGCCAGCAGCTATCGAACAGGGGGCCTAGCCAAAAACATTCAGTACTTC.

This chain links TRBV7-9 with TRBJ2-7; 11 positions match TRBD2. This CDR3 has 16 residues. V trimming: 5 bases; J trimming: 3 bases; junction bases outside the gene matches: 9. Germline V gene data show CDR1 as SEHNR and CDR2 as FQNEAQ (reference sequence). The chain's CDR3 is CASSPRELAGDYEQYF. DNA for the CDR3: TGTGCCAGCAGCCCCAGGGAACTAGCGGGAGACTACGAGCAGTACTTC.